This T cell receptor (beta chain) was sequenced during a study of T cells after yellow fever vaccination. This clonotype was observed many times. CDR3 length: 15 residues. CDR1 is SGHVS, CDR2 FQNEAQ, per germline. Between the trimmed V and J ends, which lost 1 base and 1 base, there was a span of 10 bases. Synthesis of TCR cDNA relied on 5'RACE template switching, which attached a universal primer site and UMIs. MiXCR, run by TCRdb on the 5' RACE reads, gives a single entry per CDR3 protein. This sample yields about 340,000 distinct CDR3 sequences, of which roughly 4.3% are seen a single time; around 24% belongs to the top ten.

Sequenced material: PBMCs, taken 5 days after the yellow fever booster vaccination. The receptor was derived from a man between 18 and 35 years old who received the YFV17D yellow fever vaccine. This chain connects TRBV7-8 to TRBJ2-5, with a weak D call TRBD2 (6 bases). The CDR3, as DNA: TGTGCCAGCAGCTTAGATCGGGGGATCCAAGAGACCCAGTACTTC. It codes for CASSLDRGIQETQYF.